There are a few counts of the clone carrying this T cell receptor beta chain. Its antigen is currently unknown. V trimming: 2 bases; J trimming: 4 bases; junction bases outside the gene matches: 5. CDR3 length: 15 amino acids. Germline CDR1 reads MNHEY; CDR2 reads SVGAGI. The sample originates from a study of identical twins. General study results and limits: The study found weaker excess twin sharing in beta out-of-frame sequences. Modelling underestimated the level of out-of-frame TCR alpha sharing observed in monozygotic twins.

MiXCR, applied by TCRdb to the 5' RACE reads, yields one record per CDR3 protein. The sample has 200,000 to 250,000 distinct CDR3 sequences; 6.5% to 8% are singletons. The data were also submitted as part of a second study, on T cells expressing NK-cell markers. That report adds: CD3+CD56+NKG2C+, CD3+CD56+NKG2C- and CD3+CD56-NKG2C+ T cells, once sorted, supplied the TCR beta repertoires. The study left the HCMV specificity of expanded NKG2C+ T cell clones unresolved.

This chain uses TRBV6-5 with TRBJ2-1; 7 bases agree with TRBD2. The receptor's source is a woman between 18 and 30 years old in good health. The sequencing sample was made of CD8+ T cells sorted from blood. CDR3 in amino acids: CASSYVSGDYNEQFF. The CDR3 DNA reads TGTGCCAGCAGTTACGTGAGCGGGGATTACAATGAGCAGTTCTTC.